This T cell receptor (beta chain) was identified during a study of T cells in Graves' hyperthyroidism and ophthalmopathy. This clonotype was seen at least ten times. Its cognate antigen is unknown. Exclusions: uncontrolled infection, other autoimmune disease, pregnancy, lactation. Fresh peripheral blood, roughly 10 ml of it, supplied the PBMCs. RNA transcripts gave rise to amplified TCR beta CDR3 regions. HTBI primers drove first-round RT-PCR of the TCR CDR3. TCRdb re-derived calls from the multiplex PCR reads in MiXCR, one entry per CDR3 protein. The data show a few hundred thousand distinct CDR3 sequences, 12% to 15% seen once. Study conclusions and caveats: Classification by a 13 V-J model distinguished ophthalmopathy from stable hyperthyroidism. Median prediction lead before ophthalmopathy onset was 6 to 8 months with the model.

Losses at the gene ends were 7 bases for V and 8 bases for J; bases not matched to a gene: 6. CDR1 and CDR2 from the germline V gene are SNHLY and FYNNEI. CDR3 length equals 15 residues. This rearrangement joins TRBV2 to TRBJ2-1; 15 bases line up with TRBD2. Input material: blood. The TCR sequence derives from a woman aged 50 to 60 with Graves' hyperthyroidism that later progressed to Graves' ophthalmopathy. CDR3: CASKERTSGRDEQFF. The CDR3 DNA reads as TGTGCCAGCAAGGAAAGGACTAGCGGGAGGGATGAGCAGTTCTTC.